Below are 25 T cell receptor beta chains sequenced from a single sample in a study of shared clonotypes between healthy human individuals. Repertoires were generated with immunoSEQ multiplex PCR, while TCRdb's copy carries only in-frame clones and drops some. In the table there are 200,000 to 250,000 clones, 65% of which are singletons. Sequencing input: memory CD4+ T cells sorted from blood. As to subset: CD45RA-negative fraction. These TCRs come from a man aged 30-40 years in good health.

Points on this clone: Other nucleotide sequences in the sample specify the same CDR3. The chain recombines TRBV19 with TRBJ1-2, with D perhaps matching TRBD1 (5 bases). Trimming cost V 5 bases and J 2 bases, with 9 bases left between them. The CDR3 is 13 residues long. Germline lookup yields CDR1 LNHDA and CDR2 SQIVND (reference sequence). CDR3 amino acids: CASSFRGNYGYTF. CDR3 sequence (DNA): TGTGCCAGTAGTTTTCGGGGGAACTATGGCTACACCTTC.

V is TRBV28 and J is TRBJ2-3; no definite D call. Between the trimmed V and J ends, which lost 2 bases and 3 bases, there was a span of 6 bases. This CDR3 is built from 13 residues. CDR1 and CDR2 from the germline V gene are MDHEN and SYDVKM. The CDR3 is CASSLRLTDTQYF. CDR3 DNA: TGTGCCAGCAGTTTACGGTTAACAGATACGCAGTATTTT.

The CDR3 bases are TGTGCCAGCAGCCTGATTGACACAGGGCCCTACGAGCAGTACTTC. It specifies CASSLIDTGPYEQYF. The V gene is TRBV28, the J gene TRBJ2-7; TRBD1 is a possible D gene (6 bases). V lost 6 bases, J lost 2 bases, and 17 bases lay in between. Germline V lookup: CDR1 MDHEN, CDR2 SYDVKM. The length of the CDR3 is 15 residues.

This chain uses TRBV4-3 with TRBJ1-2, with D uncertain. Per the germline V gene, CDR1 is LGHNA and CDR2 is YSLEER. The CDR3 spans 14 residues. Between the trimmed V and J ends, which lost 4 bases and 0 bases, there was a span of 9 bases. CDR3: CASSPDGANYGYTF. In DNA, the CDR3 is TGCGCCAGCAGCCCGGACGGAGCTAACTATGGCTACACCTTC.

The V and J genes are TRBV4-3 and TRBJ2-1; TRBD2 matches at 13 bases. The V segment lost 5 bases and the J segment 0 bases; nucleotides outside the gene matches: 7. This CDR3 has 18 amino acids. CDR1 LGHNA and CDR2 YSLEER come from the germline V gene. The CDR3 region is CASSTRLAGGSSYNEQFF. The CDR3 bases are TGCGCCAGCAGCACCCGACTAGCGGGAGGTAGCTCCTACAATGAGCAGTTCTTC.

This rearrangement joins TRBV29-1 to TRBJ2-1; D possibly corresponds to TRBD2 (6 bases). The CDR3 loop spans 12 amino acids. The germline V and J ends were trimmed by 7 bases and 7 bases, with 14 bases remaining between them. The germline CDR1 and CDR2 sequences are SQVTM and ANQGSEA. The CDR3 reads CSGRGGNNEQFF. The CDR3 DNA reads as TGCAGCGGCCGCGGCGGGAATAATGAGCAGTTCTTC.

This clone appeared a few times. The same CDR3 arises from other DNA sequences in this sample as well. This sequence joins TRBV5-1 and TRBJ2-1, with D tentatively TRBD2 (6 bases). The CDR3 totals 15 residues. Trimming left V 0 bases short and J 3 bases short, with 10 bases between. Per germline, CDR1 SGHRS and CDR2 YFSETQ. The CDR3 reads CASSLDGRGYNEQFF. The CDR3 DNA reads TGCGCCAGCAGCTTGGACGGGAGAGGCTACAATGAGCAGTTCTTC.

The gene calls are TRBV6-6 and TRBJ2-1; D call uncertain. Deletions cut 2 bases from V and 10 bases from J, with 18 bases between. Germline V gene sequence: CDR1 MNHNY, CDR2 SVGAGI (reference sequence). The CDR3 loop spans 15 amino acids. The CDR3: CASSYTDLGVWEQFF. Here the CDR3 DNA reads TGTGCCAGCAGTTACACGGACCTTGGTGTTTGGGAGCAGTTCTTC.

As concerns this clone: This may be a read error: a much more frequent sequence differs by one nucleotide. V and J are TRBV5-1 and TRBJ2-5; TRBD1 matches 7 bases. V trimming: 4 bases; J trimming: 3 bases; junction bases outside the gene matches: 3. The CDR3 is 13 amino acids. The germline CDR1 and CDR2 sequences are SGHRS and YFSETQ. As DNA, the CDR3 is TGCGCCAGCAGCGAAGACAGGGAAGAGACCCAGTACTTC. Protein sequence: CASSEDREETQYF.

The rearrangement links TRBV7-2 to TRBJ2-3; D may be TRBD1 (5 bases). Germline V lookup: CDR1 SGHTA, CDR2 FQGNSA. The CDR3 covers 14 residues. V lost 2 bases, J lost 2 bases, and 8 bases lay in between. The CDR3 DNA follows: TGTGCCAGCAGCTTAAGGGGCTTCACAGATACGCAGTATTTT. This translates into CASSLRGFTDTQYF.

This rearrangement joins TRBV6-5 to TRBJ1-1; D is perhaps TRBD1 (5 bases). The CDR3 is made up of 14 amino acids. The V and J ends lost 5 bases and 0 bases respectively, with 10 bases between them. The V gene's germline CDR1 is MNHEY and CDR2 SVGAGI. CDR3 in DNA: TGTGCCAGCAGTCAGACAGAGATGAACACTGAAGCTTTCTTT. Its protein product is CASSQTEMNTEAFF.

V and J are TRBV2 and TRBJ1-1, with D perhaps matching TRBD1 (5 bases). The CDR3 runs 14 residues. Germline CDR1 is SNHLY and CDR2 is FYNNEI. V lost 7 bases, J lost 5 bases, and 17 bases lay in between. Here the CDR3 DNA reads TGTGCCAGCACCCGACAGACTAGGGGAACTGAAGCTTTCTTT. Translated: CASTRQTRGTEAFF.

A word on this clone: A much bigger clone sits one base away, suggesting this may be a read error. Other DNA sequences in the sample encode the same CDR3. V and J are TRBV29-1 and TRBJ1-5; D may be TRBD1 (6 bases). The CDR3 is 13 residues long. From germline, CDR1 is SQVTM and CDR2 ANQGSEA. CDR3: CSVETGRGQPQHF. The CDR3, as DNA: TGTAGCGTTGAAACAGGGAGGGGACAGCCCCAGCATTTT.

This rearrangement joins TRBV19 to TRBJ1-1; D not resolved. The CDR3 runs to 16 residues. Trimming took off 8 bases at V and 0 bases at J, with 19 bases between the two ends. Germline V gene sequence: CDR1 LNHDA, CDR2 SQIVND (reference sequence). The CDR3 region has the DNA TGTGCCAGTTCCAGTAGGTCCAGGAGCATGAACACTGAAGCTTTCTTT. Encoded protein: CASSSRSRSMNTEAFF.

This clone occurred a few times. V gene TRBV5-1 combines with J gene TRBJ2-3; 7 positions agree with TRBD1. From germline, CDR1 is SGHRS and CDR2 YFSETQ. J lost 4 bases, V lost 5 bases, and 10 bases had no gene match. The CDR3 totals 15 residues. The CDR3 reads CASRGGSVSSDTQYF. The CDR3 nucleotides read TGCGCCAGCAGAGGGGGCTCCGTTTCGTCAGATACGCAGTATTTT.

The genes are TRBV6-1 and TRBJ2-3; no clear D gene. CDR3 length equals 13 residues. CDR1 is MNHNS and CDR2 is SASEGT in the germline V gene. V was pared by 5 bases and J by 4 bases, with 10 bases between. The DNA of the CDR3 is TGTGCCAGCAGTCCTAAGTTATCAGATACGCAGTATTTT. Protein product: CASSPKLSDTQYF.

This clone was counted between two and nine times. The CDR3 loop is CASTLGEGYFKAFF. As DNA, the CDR3 is TGCGCCAGCACCTTAGGAGAGGGGTACTTCAAAGCTTTCTTT. V gene TRBV5-1 combines with J gene TRBJ1-1; D might be TRBD1 (5 bases). CDR1 and CDR2 (germline): SGHRS, YFSETQ. Trimming removed 6 bases from V and 9 bases from J, with 21 bases in between. CDR3 size: 14 residues. Supplemented by reference TRBV5-1 and TRBJ1-1, the full variable domain reads KAGVTQTPRYLIKTRGQQVTLSCSPISGHRSVSWYQQTPGQGLQFLFEYFSETQRNKGNFPGRFSGRQFSNSRSEMNVSTLELGDSALYLCASTLGEGYFKAFFGQGTRLTVV.

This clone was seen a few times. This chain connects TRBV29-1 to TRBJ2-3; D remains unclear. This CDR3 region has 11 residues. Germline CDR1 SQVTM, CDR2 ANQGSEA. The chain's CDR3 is CRIQLRDTQYF. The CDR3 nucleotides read TGCAGGATCCAACTGAGGGATACGCAGTATTTT.

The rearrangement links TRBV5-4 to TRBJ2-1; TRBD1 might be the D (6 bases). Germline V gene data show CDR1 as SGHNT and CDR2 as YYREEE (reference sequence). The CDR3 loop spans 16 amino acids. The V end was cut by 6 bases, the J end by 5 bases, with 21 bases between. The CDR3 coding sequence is TGTGCCAGCACCTGGAGAAACCGGACAGTCCACAATGAGCAGTTCTTC. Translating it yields CASTWRNRTVHNEQFF.

The CDR3 protein is CASSQDNRGFLEKLFF. CDR3 coding DNA: TGCGCCAGCAGCCAAGATAACCGGGGGTTCCTAGAAAAACTGTTTTTT. The genes are TRBV4-1 and TRBJ1-4; maybe TRBD1 (5 bases). V lost 0 bases and J 8 bases, leaving 16 bases between the germline ends. CDR1 is MGHRA, CDR2 YSYEKL, per germline. The CDR3 contains 16 residues.

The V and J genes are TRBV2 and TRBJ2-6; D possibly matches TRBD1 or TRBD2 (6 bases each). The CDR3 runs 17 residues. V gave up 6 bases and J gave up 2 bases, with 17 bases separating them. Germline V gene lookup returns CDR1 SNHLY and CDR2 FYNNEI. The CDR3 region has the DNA TGTGCCAGCAGCTCAAAAGGGGGGTTCGCTGGGGCCAACGTCCTGACTTTC. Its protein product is CASSSKGGFAGANVLTF.

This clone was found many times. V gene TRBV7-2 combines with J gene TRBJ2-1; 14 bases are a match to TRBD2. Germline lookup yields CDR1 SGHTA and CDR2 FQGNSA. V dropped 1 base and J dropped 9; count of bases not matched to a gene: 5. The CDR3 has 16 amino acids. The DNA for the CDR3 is TGTGCCAGCAGCTTAGGGAGACTAGCGGGAGGGCGTGAGCAGTTCTTC. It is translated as CASSLGRLAGGREQFF.

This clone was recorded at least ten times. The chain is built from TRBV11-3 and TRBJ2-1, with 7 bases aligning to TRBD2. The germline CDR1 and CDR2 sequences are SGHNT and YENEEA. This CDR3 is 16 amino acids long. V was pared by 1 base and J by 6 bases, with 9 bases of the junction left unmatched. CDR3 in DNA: TGTGCCAGCAGCTTAGGAGAGGCGGGAGTAGGCAATGAGCAGTTCTTC. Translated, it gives CASSLGEAGVGNEQFF.

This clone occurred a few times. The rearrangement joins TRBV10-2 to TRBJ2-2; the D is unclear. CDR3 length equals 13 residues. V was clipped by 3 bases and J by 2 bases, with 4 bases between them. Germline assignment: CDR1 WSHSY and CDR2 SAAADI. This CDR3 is CASSDSNTGELFF. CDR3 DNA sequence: TGCGCCAGCAGTGATAGCAACACCGGGGAGCTGTTTTTT.

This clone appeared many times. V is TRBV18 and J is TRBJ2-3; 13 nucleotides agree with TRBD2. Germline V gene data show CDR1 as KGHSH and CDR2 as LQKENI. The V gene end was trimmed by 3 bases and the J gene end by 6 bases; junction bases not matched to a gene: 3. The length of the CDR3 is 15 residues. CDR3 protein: CASSPGLAGADTQYF. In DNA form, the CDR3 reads TGTGCCAGCTCACCTGGACTAGCGGGAGCCGATACGCAGTATTTT.